The present entry profiles one T cell receptor beta chain with its context. The sample originates from a study of early stage breast cancer tumors. Study at large: Most of the 16 invasive tumors were ER+, PR+ and HER2-.

Clones were read by immunoSEQ multiplex PCR, and TCRdb kept only the in-frame ones, dropping some. The table shows about 53,000 clones, with just over 90% occurring only once. The junction had 15 bases not matched to a gene; V was cut back by 1 base and J by 0 bases. The CDR3 is 20 amino acids. Germline V lookup: CDR1 LGHNA, CDR2 YSLEER. The chain combines TRBV4-3 with TRBJ2-3, with 8 bases aligning to TRBD1. The sample comprised blood. The receptor's source is a person aged 70 to 80 with breast cancer. The DNA of the CDR3 is TGCGCCAGCAGCCAAGGTAGGGGACTCTCAGGGGGCGCGAGCACAGATACGCAGTATTTT. The encoded protein is CASSQGRGLSGGASTDTQYF.